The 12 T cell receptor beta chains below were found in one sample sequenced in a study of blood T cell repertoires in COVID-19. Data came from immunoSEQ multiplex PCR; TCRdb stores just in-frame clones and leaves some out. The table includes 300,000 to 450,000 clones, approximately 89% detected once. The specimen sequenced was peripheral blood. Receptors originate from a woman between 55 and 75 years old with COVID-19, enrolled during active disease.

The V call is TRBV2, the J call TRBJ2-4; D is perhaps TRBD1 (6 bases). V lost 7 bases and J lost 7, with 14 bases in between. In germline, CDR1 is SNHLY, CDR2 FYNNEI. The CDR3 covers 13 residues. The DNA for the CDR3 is TGTGCCAGCAATAGGGGGAGTGAGAACATTCAGTACTTC. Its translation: CASNRGSENIQYF.

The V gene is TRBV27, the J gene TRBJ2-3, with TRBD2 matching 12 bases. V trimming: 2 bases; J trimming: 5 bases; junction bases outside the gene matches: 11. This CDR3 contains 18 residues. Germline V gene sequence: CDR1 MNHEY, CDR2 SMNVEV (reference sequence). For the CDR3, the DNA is TGTGCCAGCAGTTTACTAAGGGCTCCGGGACTAGCGGGAGATACGCAGTATTTT. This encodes CASSLLRAPGLAGDTQYF.

The CDR3 sequence: CASSSRYGLGQGGQETQYF. CDR3 bases: TGTGCCAGCAGCTCGCGGTATGGGCTTGGGCAGGGGGGCCAAGAGACCCAGTACTTC. This chain uses TRBV11-2 with TRBJ2-5; tentatively, D is TRBD1 (7 bases). The germline V and J ends were trimmed by 4 bases and 1 base, with 25 bases remaining between them. The CDR3 length is 19 residues. From germline, CDR1 is SGHAT and CDR2 FQNNGV.

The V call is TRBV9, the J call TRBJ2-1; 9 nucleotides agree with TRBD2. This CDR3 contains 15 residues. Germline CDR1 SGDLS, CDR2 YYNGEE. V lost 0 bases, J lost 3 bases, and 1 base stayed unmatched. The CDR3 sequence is CASSVGRGGYNEQFF. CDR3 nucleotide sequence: TGTGCCAGCAGCGTAGGGCGGGGGGGCTACAATGAGCAGTTCTTC.

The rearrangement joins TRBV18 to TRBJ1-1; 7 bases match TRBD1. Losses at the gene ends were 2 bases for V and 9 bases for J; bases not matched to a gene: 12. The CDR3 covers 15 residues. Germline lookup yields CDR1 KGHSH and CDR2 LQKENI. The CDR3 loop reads CASSPRTGRGLKAFF. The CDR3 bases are TGTGCCAGCTCACCAAGGACAGGCAGAGGGCTGAAAGCTTTCTTT. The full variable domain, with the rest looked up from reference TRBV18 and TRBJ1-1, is NAGVMQNPRHLVRRRGQEARLRCSPMKGHSHVYWYRQLPEEGLKFMVYLQKENIIDESGMPKERFSAEFPKEGPSILRIQQVVRGDSAAYFCASSPRTGRGLKAFFGQGTRLTVV.

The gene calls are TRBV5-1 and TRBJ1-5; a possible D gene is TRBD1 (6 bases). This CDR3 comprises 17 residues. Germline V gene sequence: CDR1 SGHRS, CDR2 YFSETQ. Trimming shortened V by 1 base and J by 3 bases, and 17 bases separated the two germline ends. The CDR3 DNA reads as TGCGCCAGCAGCTTGAAGAACAGGGACGGTAACAATCAGCCCCAGCATTTT. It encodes CASSLKNRDGNNQPQHF.

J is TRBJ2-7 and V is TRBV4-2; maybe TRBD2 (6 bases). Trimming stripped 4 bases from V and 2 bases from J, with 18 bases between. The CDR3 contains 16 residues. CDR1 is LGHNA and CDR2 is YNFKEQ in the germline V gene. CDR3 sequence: CASSRGDGTETYEQYF. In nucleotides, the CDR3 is TGTGCCAGCAGCCGGGGGGACGGGACCGAGACCTACGAGCAGTACTTC.

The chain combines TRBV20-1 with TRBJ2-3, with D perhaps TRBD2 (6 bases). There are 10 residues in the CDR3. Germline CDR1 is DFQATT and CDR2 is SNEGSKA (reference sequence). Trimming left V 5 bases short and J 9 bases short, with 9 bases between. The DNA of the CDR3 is TGCAGTGCTTGGCGGGGAACGCAGTATTTT. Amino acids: CSAWRGTQYF.

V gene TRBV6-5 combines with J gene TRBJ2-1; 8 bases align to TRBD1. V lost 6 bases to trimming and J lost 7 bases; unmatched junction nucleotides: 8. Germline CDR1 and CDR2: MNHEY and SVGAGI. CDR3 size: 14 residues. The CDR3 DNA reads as TGTGCCAGCAGCGACAGGGGACGTTATAATGAGCAGTTCTTC. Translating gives CASSDRGRYNEQFF.

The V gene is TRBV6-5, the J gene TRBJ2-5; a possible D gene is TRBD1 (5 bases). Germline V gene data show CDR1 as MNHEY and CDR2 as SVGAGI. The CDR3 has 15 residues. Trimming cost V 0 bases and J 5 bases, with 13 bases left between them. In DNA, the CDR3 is TGTGCCAGCAGTTACTCCATCCAGGGTACTGAGACCCAGTACTTC. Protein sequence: CASSYSIQGTETQYF.

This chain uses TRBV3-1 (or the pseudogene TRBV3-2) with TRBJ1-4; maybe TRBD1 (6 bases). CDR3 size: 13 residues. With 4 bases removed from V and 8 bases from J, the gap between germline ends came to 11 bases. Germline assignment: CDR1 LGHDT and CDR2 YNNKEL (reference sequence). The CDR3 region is CASSPGTKEKLFF. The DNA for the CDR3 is TGTGCCAGCAGCCCGGGGACAAAGGAAAAACTGTTTTTT.

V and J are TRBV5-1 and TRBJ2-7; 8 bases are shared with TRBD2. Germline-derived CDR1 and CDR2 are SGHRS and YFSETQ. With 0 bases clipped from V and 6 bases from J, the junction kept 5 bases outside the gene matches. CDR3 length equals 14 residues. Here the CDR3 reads CASSLAGGTTEQYF. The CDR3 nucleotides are TGCGCCAGCAGCTTGGCGGGGGGGACTACCGAGCAGTACTTC.